This T cell receptor (beta chain) was observed in a study of blood T cell repertoires in COVID-19. Turning to the study itself: Samples of COVID-19 (acute and convalescent) were obtained from the United States, Italy and Spain. Sources were T cells, B-cell-depleted T cells, or PBMCs; the material itself was cDNA or gDNA.

Seattle researchers signed up patients amid active infection and tracked them longitudinally. Per the study methods: Cell counts per sample came from amplifying reference gene primers. The method was immunoSEQ multiplex PCR; TCRdb's version includes in-frame clones alone and lacks a portion of them. That table is the source of V, J and clone size, and D and trimming were worked out from the DNA. The table lists 300,000 to 400,000 clones, about 90% of them singletons, with roughly 6.6% in the top ten. This sequence originates from a woman aged 70-85 years with COVID-19, enrolled during active disease. Specimen: peripheral blood.

As DNA, the CDR3 is TGCGCCAGCAGCCCTGGGACAGGGGAGTCTCAGCCCCAGCATTTT. Translated, it gives CASSPGTGESQPQHF. This chain links TRBV4-3 with TRBJ1-5; TRBD1 aligns across 10 bases. The J segment lost 6 bases and the V segment lost 4 bases, leaving 6 bases of the junction unmatched. The CDR3 loop spans 15 amino acids. Germline CDR1 is LGHNA and CDR2 is YSLEER.